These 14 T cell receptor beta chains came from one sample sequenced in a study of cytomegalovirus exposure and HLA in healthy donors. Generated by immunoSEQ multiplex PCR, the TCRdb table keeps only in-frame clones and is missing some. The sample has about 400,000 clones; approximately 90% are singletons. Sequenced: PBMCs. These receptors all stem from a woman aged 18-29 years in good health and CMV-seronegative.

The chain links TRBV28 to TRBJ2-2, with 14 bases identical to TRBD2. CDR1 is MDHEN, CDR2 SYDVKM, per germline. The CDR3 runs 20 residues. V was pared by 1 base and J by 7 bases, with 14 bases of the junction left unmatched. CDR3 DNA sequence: TGTGCCAGCAGTTTATTGTCTCTAGGGACTAGCGGGAGCCGGAGCGGGGAGCTGTTTTTT. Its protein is CASSLLSLGTSGSRSGELFF.

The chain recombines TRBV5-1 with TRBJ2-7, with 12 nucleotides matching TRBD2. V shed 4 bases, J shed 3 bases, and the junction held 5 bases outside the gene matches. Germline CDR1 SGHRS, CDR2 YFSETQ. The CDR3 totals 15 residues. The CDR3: CASSTWTSGNYEQYF. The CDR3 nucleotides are TGCGCCAGCAGCACCTGGACTAGCGGGAACTACGAGCAGTACTTC.

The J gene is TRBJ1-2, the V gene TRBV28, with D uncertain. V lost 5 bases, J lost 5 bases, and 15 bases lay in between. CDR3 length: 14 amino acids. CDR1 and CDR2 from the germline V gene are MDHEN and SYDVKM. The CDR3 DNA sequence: TGTGCCAGCAGTCCTGCCAATCTATGGTATGGCTACACCTTC. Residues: CASSPANLWYGYTF.

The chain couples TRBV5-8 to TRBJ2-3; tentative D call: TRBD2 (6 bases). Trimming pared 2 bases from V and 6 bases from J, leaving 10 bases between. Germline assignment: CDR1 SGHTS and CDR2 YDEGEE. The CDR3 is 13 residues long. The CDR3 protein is CASSFILADTQYF. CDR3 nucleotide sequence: TGTGCCAGCAGCTTTATCCTAGCGGATACGCAGTATTTT. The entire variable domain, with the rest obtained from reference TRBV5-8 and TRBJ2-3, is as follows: EAGVTQSPTHLIKTRGQQATLRCSPISGHTSVYWYQQALGLGLQFLLWYDEGEERNRGNFPPRFSGRQFPNYSSELNVNALELEDSALYLCASSFILADTQYFGPGTRLTVL.

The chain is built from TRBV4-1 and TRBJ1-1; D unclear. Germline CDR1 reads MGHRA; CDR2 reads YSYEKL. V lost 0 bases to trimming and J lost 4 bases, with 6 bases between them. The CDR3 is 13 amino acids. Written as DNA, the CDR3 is TGCGCCAGCAGCCAAGACGAGGGCACTGAAGCTTTCTTT. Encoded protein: CASSQDEGTEAFF.

CDR3 sequence (DNA): TGTGCCATCAGGCCCGGGACTAGCGGGAGGCATGAGCAGTTCTTC. Translating gives CAIRPGTSGRHEQFF. This rearrangement joins TRBV10-3 to TRBJ2-1, with 15 bases that match TRBD2. The CDR3 spans 15 residues. Germline V CDR1 and CDR2: ENHRY, SYGVKD. V shed 6 bases and J 8 bases; nucleotides not matched to a gene: 5.

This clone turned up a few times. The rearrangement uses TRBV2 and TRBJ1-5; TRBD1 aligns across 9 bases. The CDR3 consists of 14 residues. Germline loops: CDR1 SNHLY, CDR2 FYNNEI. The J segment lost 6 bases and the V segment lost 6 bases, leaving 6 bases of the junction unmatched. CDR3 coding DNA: TGTGCCAGCAGCCAGAGACAGGGGGGTCAGCCCCAGCATTTT. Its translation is CASSQRQGGQPQHF.

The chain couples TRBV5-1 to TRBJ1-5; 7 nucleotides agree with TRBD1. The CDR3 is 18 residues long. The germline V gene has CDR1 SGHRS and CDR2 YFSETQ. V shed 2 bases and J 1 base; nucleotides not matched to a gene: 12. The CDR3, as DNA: TGCGCCAGCAGCTTCGACAAAGGACAGGAACTAAGCAATCAGCCCCAGCATTTT. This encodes CASSFDKGQELSNQPQHF.

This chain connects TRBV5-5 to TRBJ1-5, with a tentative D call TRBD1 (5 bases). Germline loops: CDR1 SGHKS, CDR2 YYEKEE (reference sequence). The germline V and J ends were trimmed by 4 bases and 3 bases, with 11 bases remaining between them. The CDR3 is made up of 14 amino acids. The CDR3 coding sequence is TGTGCCAGCAGCGGCGGGGCCCCCAATCAGCCCCAGCATTTT. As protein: CASSGGAPNQPQHF.

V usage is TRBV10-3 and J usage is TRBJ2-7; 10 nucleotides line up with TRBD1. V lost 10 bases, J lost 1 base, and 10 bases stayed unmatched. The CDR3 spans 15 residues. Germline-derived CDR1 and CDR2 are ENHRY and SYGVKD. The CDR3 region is CATTPTGGLSYEQYF. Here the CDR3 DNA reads TGTGCCACAACCCCGACAGGGGGCCTTTCCTACGAGCAGTACTTC.

Here the CDR3 reads CASTGQGLAGVTGELFF. The CDR3 nucleotides read TGTGCCAGCACTGGTCAGGGACTAGCGGGTGTGACCGGGGAGCTGTTTTTT. The chain recombines TRBV2 with TRBJ2-2, with 12 bases identical to TRBD2. CDR3 size: 17 residues. J lost 5 bases, V lost 7 bases, and 11 bases had no gene match. Germline V gene lookup returns CDR1 SNHLY and CDR2 FYNNEI.

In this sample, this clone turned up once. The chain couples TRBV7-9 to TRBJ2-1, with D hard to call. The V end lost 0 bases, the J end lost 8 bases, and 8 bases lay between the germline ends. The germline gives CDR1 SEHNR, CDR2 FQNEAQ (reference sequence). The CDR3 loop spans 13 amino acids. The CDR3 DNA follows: TGTGCCAGCAGCTTAGCGCTAGGTCATGAGCAGTTCTTC. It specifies CASSLALGHEQFF.

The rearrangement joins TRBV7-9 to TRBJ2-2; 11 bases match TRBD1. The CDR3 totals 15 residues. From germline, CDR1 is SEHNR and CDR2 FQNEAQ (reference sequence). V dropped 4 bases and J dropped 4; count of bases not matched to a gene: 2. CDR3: CASSYGTGGTGELFF. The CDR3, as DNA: TGTGCCAGCAGCTACGGGACAGGGGGCACCGGGGAGCTGTTTTTT.

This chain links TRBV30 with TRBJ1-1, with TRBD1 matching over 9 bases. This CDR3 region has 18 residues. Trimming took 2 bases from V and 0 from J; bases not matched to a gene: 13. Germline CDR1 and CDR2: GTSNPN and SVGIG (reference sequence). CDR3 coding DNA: TGTGCCTGGAGTATGGGTACGGACAGGGGCGGAATGAACACTGAAGCTTTCTTT. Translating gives CAWSMGTDRGGMNTEAFF.